This T cell receptor (beta chain) is from a study of blood T cell repertoires in COVID-19. Clones were sequenced by immunoSEQ multiplex PCR, and TCRdb holds only the in-frame ones, with some missing. Here the sample spans about 210,000 clones, 80% to 90% being singletons. The sequence came from a woman older than 75 with COVID-19, enrolled during active disease. Material for sequencing was peripheral blood.

CDR3 in DNA: TGTGCCAGCAGTGAAGACAGGACCTACGAGCAGTACGTC. Its translation is CASSEDRTYEQYV. The chain recombines TRBV2 with TRBJ2-7; perhaps TRBD1 as D (5 bases). Trimming took 1 base from V and 2 from J, leaving 6 bases between them. This CDR3 is built from 13 residues. CDR1 and CDR2 from the germline V gene are SNHLY and FYNNEI.